Following are 28 T cell receptor beta chains from one sample sequenced in a study of early T cells in non-severe SARS-CoV-2 infection. TCRdb analysed the 5' RACE reads with MiXCR anew, one entry per CDR3 protein. The table lists about 100,000 distinct CDR3 sequences, about 12% of them singletons. The sample comprised whole blood. The receptors shown here come from an adult who was a healthcare worker with PCR-confirmed SARS-CoV-2 infection or an uninfected control (not recorded which).

The gene calls are TRBV7-2 and TRBJ2-3, with D possibly TRBD1 on 6 matching bases. V lost 4 bases to trimming and J lost 4 bases, with 12 bases between them. Germline V lookup: CDR1 SGHTA, CDR2 FQGNSA. CDR3 length: 14 residues. The CDR3 DNA reads TGTGCCAGCAGCTCCCCTGGGGGCCCAGATACGCAGTATTTT. Its translation: CASSSPGGPDTQYF.

The chain combines TRBV19 with TRBJ1-5; TRBD1 matches 8 bases. The CDR3 contains 20 residues. Unmatched junction bases numbered 18, after V lost 4 bases and J lost 1 base. Germline CDR1 LNHDA, CDR2 SQIVND (reference sequence). The CDR3 loop is CASSTLRTGKVLGSNQPQHF. In DNA, the CDR3 is TGTGCCAGTAGTACCCTAAGGACAGGGAAAGTGTTGGGCAGCAATCAGCCCCAGCATTTT.

This clonotype was counted a single time. This chain uses TRBV28 with TRBJ2-7, with unresolved D. The V end was cut by 3 bases, the J end by 3 bases, with 9 bases between. This CDR3 comprises 13 residues. Germline V gene sequence: CDR1 MDHEN, CDR2 SYDVKM. The CDR3: CASSLSEGYEQYF. CDR3 nucleotide sequence: TGTGCCAGCAGTTTGTCCGAAGGCTACGAGCAGTACTTC.

This clonotype was counted between two and nine times. V and J are TRBV20-1 and TRBJ2-5; D not resolved. The CDR3 runs to 14 residues. V was cut by 0 bases and J by 1 base, with 9 bases left in between. CDR1 DFQATT and CDR2 SNEGSKA come from the germline V gene (reference sequence). The CDR3 region has the DNA TGCAGTGCTAGAGAGCCTACCCGCCAAGAGACCCAGTACTTC. Its translation is CSAREPTRQETQYF.

The chain uses TRBV11-2 and TRBJ2-1; D is possibly TRBD1 (6 bases). CDR3 length: 15 amino acids. The germline CDR1 and CDR2 sequences are SGHAT and FQNNGV. V was clipped by 5 bases and J by 9 bases, with 20 bases between them. CDR3 region: CASSARGQSLGEQFF. For the CDR3, the DNA is TGTGCCAGCAGCGCTCGCGGACAGAGTTTGGGTGAGCAGTTCTTC.

V is TRBV29-1 and J is TRBJ2-1; TRBD2 matches 8 bases. This CDR3 comprises 14 residues. Trimming took 5 bases from V and 4 from J; bases not matched to a gene: 7. Germline CDR1 reads SQVTM; CDR2 reads ANQGSEA. The CDR3 reads CSVQRGGAYNEQFF. The CDR3 DNA reads as TGCAGCGTTCAACGGGGGGGCGCATACAATGAGCAGTTCTTC.

CDR3 sequence: CASSSQGVSYEQYF. The CDR3 coding sequence is TGTGCCAGCAGCTCACAGGGAGTTAGCTACGAGCAGTACTTC. This rearrangement joins TRBV7-2 to TRBJ2-7; D perhaps matches TRBD1 (6 bases). The CDR3 covers 14 residues. Germline V lookup: CDR1 SGHTA, CDR2 FQGNSA. V was clipped by 4 bases and J by 3 bases, with 13 bases between them.

This clonotype appeared a few times. The chain links TRBV20-1 to TRBJ1-6; D remains unclear. This CDR3 is 15 amino acids long. Trimming pared 3 bases from V and 0 bases from J, leaving 9 bases between. From germline, CDR1 is DFQATT and CDR2 SNEGSKA (reference sequence). The CDR3 nucleotides read TGCAGTGCTAGCGACGGGAGCTCCTATAATTCACCCCTCCACTTT. This gives the protein CSASDGSSYNSPLHF.

This chain joins TRBV12-3 or TRBV12-4 and TRBJ2-5; 7 bases agree with TRBD1. The CDR3 runs 15 residues. The ends lost 5 bases at V and 0 bases at J; junction bases unmatched: 6. The chain's CDR3 is CASSPTGFYQETQYF. The CDR3 nucleotides are TGTGCCAGCAGTCCGACAGGGTTCTACCAAGAGACCCAGTACTTC.

This clonotype was observed many times. The V call is TRBV20-1, the J call TRBJ2-3, with 10 bases that match TRBD2. With V trimmed by 7 bases and J by 2 bases, 9 bases remained unmatched. This CDR3 is built from 15 residues. Germline V gene data show CDR1 as DFQATT and CDR2 as SNEGSKA (reference sequence). In nucleotides, the CDR3 is TGCAGTGTAGCGGGGGGTAGCAAAAACACAGATACGCAGTATTTT. Amino acids: CSVAGGSKNTDTQYF.

This chain links TRBV29-1 with TRBJ1-1; no clear D gene. V lost 2 bases to trimming and J lost 1 base, with 5 bases between them. Germline assignment: CDR1 SQVTM and CDR2 ANQGSEA. There are 12 residues in the CDR3. The CDR3 DNA sequence: TGCAGCGTTGAACGGGGGAACACTGAAGCTTTCTTT. It translates to CSVERGNTEAFF.

The sample holds many counts of this clonotype. CDR3: CASRGGTGGTKNSPGELFF. In DNA form, the CDR3 reads TGTGCCAGCAGGGGAGGGACAGGGGGCACCAAGAACAGCCCCGGGGAGCTGTTTTTT. This chain connects TRBV6-6 to TRBJ2-2, with TRBD1 identical over 12 bases. J lost 6 bases, V lost 6 bases, and 17 bases had no gene match. The CDR3 contains 19 residues. CDR1 is MNHNY and CDR2 is SVGAGI in the germline V gene (reference sequence).

This clonotype was counted ten times or more. The V and J genes are TRBV6-2 or TRBV6-3 and TRBJ1-1; the D is unclear. V was clipped by 6 bases and J by 1 base, with 9 bases between them. The CDR3 consists of 13 residues. In germline, CDR1 is MNHEY, CDR2 SVGEGT. The CDR3 DNA sequence: TGTGCCAGCAGCTCCATGGGGAACACTGAAGCTTTCTTT. The encoded protein is CASSSMGNTEAFF.

This clonotype was counted a single time. The chain links TRBV5-1 to TRBJ2-7; D possibly corresponds to TRBD2 (6 bases). The CDR3 sequence is 14 residues long. Between the trimmed V and J ends, which lost 4 bases and 2 bases, there was a span of 13 bases. Germline loops: CDR1 SGHRS, CDR2 YFSETQ. CDR3 amino acids: CASSRDGTAYEQYF. In DNA, the CDR3 is TGCGCCAGCAGCCGGGACGGGACTGCCTACGAGCAGTACTTC.

This clonotype was counted ten times or more. The chain recombines TRBV6-6 with TRBJ2-7; possible D gene TRBD2, 5 bases. In germline, CDR1 is MNHNY, CDR2 SVGAGI (reference sequence). This CDR3 has 13 residues. V lost 2 bases and J lost 5, with 10 bases in between. CDR3 nucleotides: TGTGCCAGCAGTTACGCTGGAGGCGACGAGCAGTACTTC. Encoded protein: CASSYAGGDEQYF.

The genes are TRBV5-6 and TRBJ1-3; D remains ambiguous. V lost 9 bases and J lost 4, with 11 bases in between. The CDR3 loop spans 12 amino acids. Germline-derived CDR1 and CDR2 are SGHDT and YYEEEE. For the CDR3, the DNA is TGTGCCACCTCCGCCGGCGGAAACACCATATATTTT. It specifies CATSAGGNTIYF.

This clonotype came up many times. This rearrangement joins TRBV5-4 to TRBJ2-2; no clear D gene. Germline CDR1 and CDR2: SGHNT and YYREEE (reference sequence). Trimming shortened V by 2 bases and J by 3 bases, and 2 bases separated the two germline ends. The CDR3 contains 12 residues. The CDR3 reads CASSLDTGELFF. In nucleotides, the CDR3 is TGTGCCAGCAGCTTAGACACCGGGGAGCTGTTTTTT.

The V and J genes are TRBV28 and TRBJ2-7; D gene uncertain. The CDR3 has 11 residues. V was trimmed by 3 bases and J by 3 bases, leaving 3 bases between them. Germline V gene sequence: CDR1 MDHEN, CDR2 SYDVKM. In nucleotides, the CDR3 is TGTGCCAGCAGTTTTATCTACGAGCAGTACTTC. It translates to CASSFIYEQYF.

This clonotype was detected a few times. The chain has TRBV15 and TRBJ2-5; 9 nucleotides agree with TRBD2. J gave up 2 bases and V 1 base, and 14 bases lay outside the gene matches. The length of the CDR3 is 19 residues. Germline CDR1 reads LNHNV; CDR2 reads YYDKDF (reference sequence). The CDR3 sequence: CATSRGISGGRTPQETQYF. The CDR3 bases are TGTGCCACCAGCAGAGGAATTAGCGGGGGAAGGACACCACAAGAGACCCAGTACTTC.

This clonotype was seen a few times. This sequence joins TRBV12-3 or TRBV12-4 and TRBJ2-1, with 7 bases identical to TRBD2. Trimming removed 2 bases from V and 7 bases from J; junction bases left unmatched: 11. The CDR3 length is 16 residues. The chain's CDR3 is CASSLIRGGLENEQFF. DNA of the CDR3: TGTGCCAGCAGTTTAATAAGGGGAGGGTTAGAGAATGAGCAGTTCTTC.

This clonotype was counted many times. V usage is TRBV3-1 and J usage is TRBJ2-1; 11 nucleotides match TRBD2. CDR1 LGHDT and CDR2 YNNKEL come from the germline V gene (reference sequence). J was trimmed by 5 bases and V by 0 bases; bases with no gene match: 3. The CDR3 consists of 16 residues. The CDR3: CASSQDRLAGNNEQFF. Written as DNA, the CDR3 is TGTGCCAGCAGCCAAGATAGACTAGCGGGGAACAATGAGCAGTTCTTC.

This clonotype was observed at least ten times. The chain has TRBV20-1 and TRBJ2-5, with 9 bases that match TRBD1. The J segment lost 4 bases and the V segment lost 2 bases, leaving 14 bases of the junction unmatched. This CDR3 is built from 17 residues. Germline CDR1 DFQATT, CDR2 SNEGSKA (reference sequence). CDR3 sequence: CSARPGQGRLWGETQYF. For the CDR3, the DNA is TGCAGTGCTAGACCTGGACAGGGGCGACTTTGGGGAGAGACCCAGTACTTC.

The rearrangement joins TRBV28 to TRBJ1-2; weak D call: TRBD1 (6 bases). The CDR3 runs 12 residues. V lost 6 bases and J 7 bases, leaving 12 bases between the germline ends. Germline-derived CDR1 and CDR2 are MDHEN and SYDVKM. This CDR3 reads CASRPGQSGYTF. The CDR3 bases are TGTGCCAGCAGGCCGGGACAATCTGGCTACACCTTC.

This clonotype came up many times. This chain connects TRBV4-1 to TRBJ1-2, with 7 bases lining up with TRBD1. This CDR3 contains 15 residues. Trimming at V came to 4 bases and at J to 0 bases, leaving 5 bases not matched to a gene. Germline CDR1 is MGHRA and CDR2 is YSYEKL. The CDR3: CASSRGTEANYGYTF. CDR3 coding DNA: TGCGCCAGCAGCCGAGGGACAGAAGCTAACTATGGCTACACCTTC.

This clonotype was counted between two and nine times. CDR3: CSVSPLDSTGELFF. The CDR3 DNA is TGCAGCGTCTCACCCCTGGACAGCACCGGGGAGCTGTTTTTT. The V gene is TRBV29-1, the J gene TRBJ2-2; D might be TRBD1 (6 bases). There are 14 residues in the CDR3. The germline CDR1 and CDR2 sequences are SQVTM and ANQGSEA. Trimming pared 6 bases from V and 4 bases from J, leaving 15 bases between.

This chain links TRBV19 with TRBJ2-7; unclear D gene. The V and J ends lost 8 bases and 2 bases respectively, with 13 bases between them. Per germline, CDR1 LNHDA and CDR2 SQIVND (reference sequence). The CDR3 loop spans 13 amino acids. CDR3 nucleotides: TGTGCCAGTCGCCCGGGCACCACCTACGAGCAGTACTTC. It codes for CASRPGTTYEQYF.

This clonotype has more than one count but fewer than ten. The chain couples TRBV6-6 to TRBJ1-1, with D possibly matching TRBD1 (5 bases). The CDR3 runs 14 residues. CDR1 is MNHNY and CDR2 is SVGAGI in the germline V gene (reference sequence). Trimming cost V 8 bases and J 6 bases, with 19 bases left between them. The CDR3, as DNA: TGTGCCAGCTTCGAAGGTGGCGGGACTGCTGAAGCTTTCTTT. Translation gives CASFEGGGTAEAFF.

The chain links TRBV6-5 to TRBJ2-3; D gene unclear. The CDR3 covers 13 residues. V lost 3 bases to trimming and J lost 3 bases, with 7 bases between them. Germline V gene lookup returns CDR1 MNHEY and CDR2 SVGAGI. This CDR3 is CASSYKETDTQYF. CDR3 bases: TGTGCCAGCAGTTATAAGGAAACAGATACGCAGTATTTT.